This entry lists 29 T cell receptor beta chains sequenced from one sample in a study of CD8 T cells in Susac syndrome (dated 2019 in TCRdb). The library came from the immunoSEQ multiplex PCR assay. RNA was extracted with the RNeasy kit and roughly 0.45 to 1 ug was reverse transcribed using random hexamers. In-frame beta chains were kept once TCRdb had trimmed the public reads at Q25 with fastp and called clones with MiXCR. Entries are consolidated by CDR3 protein sequence, retaining the most common genes and DNA. This sample lists around 190,000 distinct CDR3 sequences; approximately 95% were detected once. 0.15% to 0.2% of the sample comes from the top ten. The sequencing input was CD8+ T cells from PBMCs. Receptors were obtained from a human donor with multiple sclerosis.

V and J are TRBV19 and TRBJ2-3; unclear D gene. Per the germline V gene, CDR1 is LNHDA and CDR2 is SQIVND (reference sequence). The length of the CDR3 is 13 residues. V lost 0 bases and J lost 3, with 4 bases in between. The CDR3 loop is CASSIDRTDTQYF. The CDR3 DNA sequence: TGTGCCAGTAGTATAGATCGTACAGATACGCAGTATTTT.

This chain joins TRBV6-5 and TRBJ1-5, with D possibly TRBD1 on 5 matching bases. The germline V gene encodes CDR1 MNHEY and CDR2 SVGAGI. This CDR3 has 12 amino acids. Deletions cut 5 bases from V and 8 bases from J, with 10 bases between. CDR3 nucleotide sequence: TGTGCCAGCAGTACCCAGGGAGAGCCCCAGCATTTT. It specifies CASSTQGEPQHF.

V usage is TRBV30 and J usage is TRBJ2-7; D possibly uses TRBD1 or TRBD2 (6 bases each). The CDR3 totals 14 residues. V lost 0 bases, J lost 2 bases, and 11 bases lay in between. Germline values: CDR1 GTSNPN, CDR2 SVGIG (reference sequence). In nucleotides, the CDR3 is TGTGCCTGGAGTGTTGGAGGGGGGCCCTACGAGCAGTACTTC. It specifies CAWSVGGGPYEQYF.

This sequence joins TRBV19 and TRBJ2-1; D gene unclear. The germline gives CDR1 LNHDA, CDR2 SQIVND (reference sequence). The CDR3 is 11 residues long. V gave up 8 bases and J gave up 12 bases, with 14 bases separating them. CDR3 loop: CASGSTYRQFF. DNA of the CDR3: TGTGCCAGTGGATCGACCTATCGGCAGTTCTTC. Using reference TRBV19 and TRBJ2-1 for the parts outside the CDR3, the full variable domain is DGGITQSPKYLFRKEGQNVTLSCEQNLNHDAMYWYRQDPGQGLRLIYYSQIVNDFQKGDIAEGYSVSREKKESFPLTVTSAQKNPTAFYLCASGSTYRQFFGPGTRLTVL.

The chain has TRBV29-1 and TRBJ1-2; 7 bases are a match to TRBD1. J gave up 4 bases and V 3 bases, and 17 bases lay outside the gene matches. Germline CDR1 SQVTM, CDR2 ANQGSEA. The CDR3 has 17 amino acids. The CDR3 bases are TGCAGCGTTGATCGGGGGGACAGCGACATTGGTAGCTATGGCTACACCTTC. Protein sequence: CSVDRGDSDIGSYGYTF.

The chain carries TRBV9 and TRBJ1-1; D not resolved. The CDR3 is 10 amino acids. Trimming left V 7 bases short and J 9 bases short, with 10 bases between. The germline V gene encodes CDR1 SGDLS and CDR2 YYNGEE. CDR3 sequence: CASGSGKAFF. In DNA, the CDR3 is TGTGCCAGCGGATCTGGTAAAGCTTTCTTT. Drawing the rest from reference TRBV9 and TRBJ1-1, the complete variable domain is DSGVTQTPKHLITATGQRVTLRCSPRSGDLSVYWYQQSLDQGLQFLIQYYNGEERAKGNILERFSAQQFPDLHSELNLSSLELGDSALYFCASGSGKAFFGQGTRLTVV.

V usage is TRBV27 and J usage is TRBJ1-6; no reliable D call. Germline V lookup: CDR1 MNHEY, CDR2 SMNVEV (reference sequence). The V end was cut by 5 bases, the J end by 8 bases, with 7 bases between. The CDR3 is 12 amino acids. Here the CDR3 reads CASSRPYSPLHF. The CDR3 DNA reads as TGTGCCAGCAGTCGACCGTATTCACCCCTCCACTTT.

The genes are TRBV19 and TRBJ1-5; D might be TRBD1 (6 bases). The CDR3 has 18 residues. V lost 5 bases and J lost 2, with 22 bases in between. The germline gives CDR1 LNHDA, CDR2 SQIVND (reference sequence). CDR3 coding DNA: TGTGCCAGTAGTCTCCCCGGGACAAGGACGGATGGCAATCAGCCCCAGCATTTT. This sequence encodes CASSLPGTRTDGNQPQHF.

This chain uses TRBV3-1 with TRBJ2-7; D gene ambiguous. This CDR3 comprises 15 residues. Germline CDR1 LGHDT, CDR2 YNNKEL (reference sequence). V lost 1 base and J 3 bases, leaving 13 bases between the germline ends. This CDR3 is CASSQGESNFYEQYF. The CDR3, as DNA: TGTGCCAGCAGCCAAGGGGAAAGTAACTTCTACGAGCAGTACTTC.

The chain joins TRBV9 to TRBJ2-1; TRBD2 matches at 9 bases. J was trimmed by 9 bases and V by 3 bases; bases with no gene match: 7. CDR3 length: 14 amino acids. The germline V gene encodes CDR1 SGDLS and CDR2 YYNGEE. The CDR3 region has the DNA TGTGCCAGCAGCGATAGCGGGAGAATGACTGAGCAGTTCTTC. Translating gives CASSDSGRMTEQFF.

The rearrangement joins TRBV24-1 to TRBJ2-1, with D hard to call. CDR1 and CDR2 from the germline V gene are KGHDR and SFDVKD. The CDR3 covers 14 residues. V was cut by 3 bases and J by 8 bases, with 13 bases left in between. The CDR3 coding sequence is TGTGCCACCAGTGATCCCATCTCTGGAGATGAGCAGTTCTTC. Protein: CATSDPISGDEQFF.

The V and J genes are TRBV7-9 and TRBJ2-4; D is possibly TRBD1 (5 bases). The CDR3 length is 16 residues. V shed 5 bases and J shed 3 bases, with 17 bases lying between them. Germline CDR1 reads SEHNR; CDR2 reads FQNEAQ (reference sequence). The CDR3 sequence: CASSPGSGQLKNIQYF. CDR3 coding DNA: TGTGCCAGCAGCCCTGGTAGTGGACAACTCAAAAACATTCAGTACTTC.

The rearrangement uses TRBV5-4 and TRBJ2-7; D uncertain. Germline lookup yields CDR1 SGHNT and CDR2 YYREEE (reference sequence). The CDR3 spans 13 residues. Trimming shortened V by 0 bases and J by 3 bases, and 7 bases separated the two germline ends. The CDR3: CASSLATNYEQYF. CDR3 DNA: TGTGCCAGCAGCTTGGCGACGAACTACGAGCAGTACTTC.

V and J are TRBV7-9 and TRBJ1-4, with unresolved D. The V gene's germline CDR1 is SEHNR and CDR2 FQNEAQ (reference sequence). Trimming shortened V by 5 bases and J by 7 bases, and 17 bases separated the two germline ends. The CDR3 covers 15 residues. DNA of the CDR3: TGTGCCAGCAGCCTAAGTCCCACAGTAGGTGAAAAACTGTTTTTT. Translating gives CASSLSPTVGEKLFF. The full variable domain, in which reference TRBV7-9 and TRBJ1-4 provide the parts outside the CDR3, is DTGVSQNPRHKITKRGQNVTFRCDPISEHNRLYWYRQTLGQGPEFLTYFQNEAQLEKSRLLSDRFSAERPKGSFSTLEIQRTEQGDSAMYLCASSLSPTVGEKLFFGSGTQLSVL.

The rearrangement joins TRBV4-1 to TRBJ2-7; D could derive from TRBD1 or TRBD2 (5 bases each). The germline V gene has CDR1 MGHRA and CDR2 YSYEKL. V was shortened by 3 bases and J by 3 bases, with 18 bases between the two germline ends. The CDR3 length is 16 residues. The CDR3 coding sequence is TGCGCCAGCAGCCACGGGGACCCACCGGGAAACTACGAGCAGTACTTC. Translating gives CASSHGDPPGNYEQYF.

V usage is TRBV19 and J usage is TRBJ2-5, with 10 nucleotides matching TRBD1. V gave up 9 bases and J gave up 4 bases; unmatched junction bases: 5. The germline gives CDR1 LNHDA, CDR2 SQIVND (reference sequence). The length of the CDR3 is 13 residues. The CDR3 bases are TGTGCCAGCACCGGGACAGGGGCAGAGACCCAGTACTTC. It specifies CASTGTGAETQYF.

CDR3 region: CASGELSEQYF. The CDR3 DNA sequence: TGTGCCAGCGGGGAACTTTCCGAGCAGTACTTC. This chain connects TRBV7-8 to TRBJ2-7, with D unclear. CDR3 size: 11 residues. The V end lost 8 bases, the J end lost 6 bases, and 11 bases lay between the germline ends. CDR1 and CDR2 from the germline V gene are SGHVS and FQNEAQ.

The chain has TRBV29-1 and TRBJ2-3, with D possibly TRBD2 on 5 matching bases. There are 15 residues in the CDR3. CDR1 and CDR2 from the germline V gene are SQVTM and ANQGSEA. Deletions cut 7 bases from V and 2 bases from J, with 19 bases between. The chain's CDR3 is CSASPSEGFTDTQYF. As DNA, the CDR3 is TGCAGCGCATCACCATCCGAGGGTTTCACAGATACGCAGTATTTT.

This CDR3 reads CASSLGQARGVEQYF. DNA for the CDR3: TGTGCCAGCAGTTTAGGACAGGCCAGAGGGGTCGAGCAGTACTTC. The chain employs TRBV12-3 or TRBV12-4 and TRBJ2-7; TRBD1 might be the D (6 bases). Trimming cost V 1 base and J 6 bases, with 16 bases left between them. CDR3 length: 15 amino acids.

There are a few counts of this clonotype. The chain links TRBV2 to TRBJ2-5; D is undetermined. The CDR3 spans 12 residues. Germline V gene sequence: CDR1 SNHLY, CDR2 FYNNEI. V was trimmed by 7 bases and J by 5 bases, leaving 11 bases between them. CDR3 sequence reads: CASKGRRETQYF. CDR3 DNA: TGTGCCAGCAAGGGCCGGCGGGAGACCCAGTACTTC.

This chain links TRBV29-1 with TRBJ1-2; D remains ambiguous. The CDR3 consists of 13 residues. CDR1 and CDR2 (germline): SQVTM, ANQGSEA. V lost 6 bases to trimming and J lost 4 bases, with 15 bases between them. The CDR3 DNA is TGCAGCGTCGCGGACGAAATCCCCTATGGCTACACCTTC. It encodes CSVADEIPYGYTF.

V is TRBV7-8 and J is TRBJ1-5; D possibly corresponds to TRBD1 (5 bases). This CDR3 is 14 amino acids long. The V gene's germline CDR1 is SGHVS and CDR2 FQNEAQ. Trimming took 7 bases from V and 5 from J, leaving 15 bases between them. CDR3 nucleotide sequence: TGTGCCAGCACCGACATTCCGGGGGATCAGCCCCAGCATTTT. Translating gives CASTDIPGDQPQHF.

The J gene is TRBJ1-1, the V gene TRBV5-4; weak D call: TRBD1 (5 bases). Germline CDR1 SGHNT, CDR2 YYREEE (reference sequence). Trimming left V 4 bases short and J 8 bases short, with 12 bases between. CDR3 length: 12 amino acids. Here the CDR3 DNA reads TGTGCCAGCAGCAATGACAGAGCAGAAGCTTTCTTT. The encoded protein is CASSNDRAEAFF. Filled out from reference TRBV5-4 and TRBJ1-1, the complete variable domain reads ETGVTQSPTHLIKTRGQQVTLRCSSQSGHNTVSWYQQALGQGPQFIFQYYREEENGRGNFPPRFSGLQFPNYSSELNVNALELDDSALYLCASSNDRAEAFFGQGTRLTVV.

The CDR3 region is CSVGEGRGTEAFF. The CDR3 DNA is TGCAGCGTGGGAGAGGGACGGGGCACTGAAGCTTTCTTT. V and J are TRBV29-1 and TRBJ1-1, with D perhaps matching TRBD1 (5 bases). Trimming removed 6 bases at V and 4 bases at J, with 15 bases between. CDR1 SQVTM and CDR2 ANQGSEA come from the germline V gene. The CDR3 length is 13 residues.

The chain has TRBV29-1 and TRBJ1-1, with D hard to call. CDR1 is SQVTM, CDR2 ANQGSEA, per germline. V lost 1 base, J lost 5 bases, and 5 bases lay in between. The CDR3 spans 11 residues. The CDR3 DNA sequence: TGCAGCGTTGAAGTGGGTACTGAAGCTTTCTTT. Its translation: CSVEVGTEAFF.

The chain is built from TRBV3-1 and TRBJ2-5, with 8 bases lining up with TRBD1. CDR3 length: 17 amino acids. Losses at the gene ends were 1 base for V and 9 bases for J; bases not matched to a gene: 16. Germline loops: CDR1 LGHDT, CDR2 YNNKEL (reference sequence). The CDR3 region has the DNA TGTGCCAGCAGCCAAGGGACAGGGAACCCCCAGGAGGAGGCCCAGTACTTC. As protein: CASSQGTGNPQEEAQYF.

The V call is TRBV28, the J call TRBJ2-7, with 8 bases fitting TRBD1. Germline V gene sequence: CDR1 MDHEN, CDR2 SYDVKM. This CDR3 is 17 amino acids long. V gave up 3 bases and J gave up 3 bases; unmatched junction bases: 13. CDR3 sequence reads: CASSFGQGAGGLYEQYF. In DNA form, the CDR3 reads TGTGCCAGCAGTTTTGGACAGGGAGCTGGAGGCCTCTACGAGCAGTACTTC.

This chain connects TRBV29-1 to TRBJ1-2; TRBD1 is a possible D gene (6 bases). CDR1 is SQVTM, CDR2 ANQGSEA, per germline. V was shortened by 5 bases and J by 4 bases, with 17 bases between the two germline ends. The CDR3 consists of 14 residues. The CDR3 spells CSVKSWTVSYGYTF. The CDR3 bases are TGCAGCGTTAAATCCTGGACAGTGAGCTATGGCTACACCTTC.

This clonotype was observed a single time. The chain joins TRBV28 to TRBJ1-2; D gene unclear. The CDR3 sequence is 15 residues long. Trimming stripped 3 bases from V and 0 bases from J, with 11 bases between. Germline V gives CDR1 MDHEN, CDR2 SYDVKM. CDR3 DNA: TGTGCCAGCAGTTTTTTACCAGGAGCTAACTATGGCTACACCTTC. It yields the protein CASSFLPGANYGYTF.